This T cell receptor beta chain was observed in a study of CD8 T cells in Susac syndrome. TEMRA cells were FACS-enriched, with CD8+ and CD4+ T cells isolated negatively. Germline lookup yields CDR1 KGHSY and CDR2 FQNENV. V was pared by 3 bases and J by 10 bases, with 7 bases between. The CDR3 length is 11 residues. RNA in amounts of about 0.45 to 1 ug was reverse transcribed with random hexamers. Multiplex PCR with immunoSEQ amplified the TCR beta CDR3 across 54 Vbeta and 13 Jbeta. MiXCR, applied by TCRdb to the immunoSEQ multiplex PCR reads, yields one record per CDR3 protein. The repertoire holds some 130,000 distinct CDR3 sequences, with approximately 89% as singletons.

The gene calls are TRBV16 and TRBJ2-1, with TRBD2 as a possible D gene (6 bases). The source of this sequence is a human donor with multiple sclerosis. Specimen: CD8+ T cells from PBMCs. The DNA for the CDR3 is TGTGCCAGCAGCCAGCTAGCGGAGCAGTTCTTC. Its protein is CASSQLAEQFF.